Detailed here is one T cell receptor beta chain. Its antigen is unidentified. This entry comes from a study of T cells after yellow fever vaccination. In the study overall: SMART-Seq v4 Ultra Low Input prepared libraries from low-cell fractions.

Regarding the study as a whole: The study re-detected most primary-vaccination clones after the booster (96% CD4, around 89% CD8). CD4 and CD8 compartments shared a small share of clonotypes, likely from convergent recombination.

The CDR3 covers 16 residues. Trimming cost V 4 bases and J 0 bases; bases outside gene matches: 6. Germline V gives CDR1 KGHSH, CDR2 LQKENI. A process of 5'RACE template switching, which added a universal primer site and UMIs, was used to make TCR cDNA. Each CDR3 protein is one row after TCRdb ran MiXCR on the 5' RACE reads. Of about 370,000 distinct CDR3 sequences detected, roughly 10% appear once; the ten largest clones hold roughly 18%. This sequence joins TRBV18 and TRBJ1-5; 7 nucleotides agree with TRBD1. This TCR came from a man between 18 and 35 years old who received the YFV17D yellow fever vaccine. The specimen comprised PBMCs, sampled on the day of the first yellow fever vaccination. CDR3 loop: CASSRDRPNSNQPQHF. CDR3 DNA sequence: TGTGCCAGCTCACGGGACAGACCTAATAGCAATCAGCCCCAGCATTTT.